The 27 T cell receptor beta chains given below trace back to one sample, sequenced in a study of blood T cell repertoires in COVID-19. The repertoire was sequenced with immunoSEQ multiplex PCR; TCRdb's copy has only in-frame clones and lacks some. The sample has about 44,000 clones; approximately 81% are singletons. The sample taken for sequencing was peripheral blood. The receptors come from a woman in her seventies with acute or convalescent COVID-19.

This chain links TRBV7-2 with TRBJ1-4; no reliable D call. Germline loops: CDR1 SGHTA, CDR2 FQGNSA. The CDR3 runs to 16 residues. The V end lost 2 bases, the J end lost 4 bases, and 14 bases lay between the germline ends. DNA of the CDR3: TGTGCCAGCAGCTTATTTGGGCAGGCGTATAATGAAAAACTGTTTTTT. It codes for CASSLFGQAYNEKLFF.

This rearrangement joins TRBV27 to TRBJ1-5; D not certain. The germline V gene has CDR1 MNHEY and CDR2 SMNVEV (reference sequence). CDR3 length equals 16 residues. The germline V and J ends were trimmed by 5 bases and 0 bases, with 14 bases remaining between them. This CDR3 reads CASSPGGPFSNQPQHF. The CDR3 DNA is TGTGCCAGCAGTCCCGGAGGGCCGTTTAGCAATCAGCCCCAGCATTTT.

This chain uses TRBV5-1 with TRBJ1-3; 7 bases match TRBD1. The J segment lost 0 bases and the V segment lost 4 bases, leaving 4 bases of the junction unmatched. The CDR3 has 15 amino acids. Germline lookup yields CDR1 SGHRS and CDR2 YFSETQ. This chain's CDR3 is CASSADRASGNTIYF. CDR3 in DNA: TGCGCCAGCAGCGCCGACAGGGCCTCTGGAAACACCATATATTTT.

The chain couples TRBV11-1 to TRBJ2-1; the D gene is possibly TRBD2 (6 bases). The CDR3 spans 14 residues. Per the germline V gene, CDR1 is SGHAT and CDR2 is FQDESV (reference sequence). Trimming took 2 bases from V and 7 from J, leaving 12 bases between them. CDR3 loop: CASSLRRELNEQFF. The CDR3 nucleotides read TGTGCCAGCAGCTTACGACGGGAGTTGAATGAGCAGTTCTTC.

This clone was seen only a few times. The genes are TRBV28 and TRBJ2-7, with D possibly TRBD2 on 5 matching bases. V was trimmed by 6 bases and J by 6 bases, leaving 9 bases between them. The CDR3 runs to 11 residues. Germline CDR1 reads MDHEN; CDR2 reads SYDVKM. Written as DNA, the CDR3 is TGTGCCAGCAGGGGGAGAGTCGAGCAGTACTTC. This encodes CASRGRVEQYF.

In this sample, this clone turned up a few times. This sequence joins TRBV6-6 and TRBJ2-7, with D perhaps matching TRBD2 (6 bases). Trimming removed 4 bases at V and 3 bases at J, with 16 bases between. The CDR3 totals 15 residues. Germline CDR1 reads MNHNY; CDR2 reads SVGAGI (reference sequence). The CDR3 DNA sequence: TGTGCCAGCAGTTCACCGGGACTCCAAGACTACGAGCAGTACTTC. Protein: CASSSPGLQDYEQYF.

V is TRBV19 and J is TRBJ1-5; the D is unclear. Germline V gives CDR1 LNHDA, CDR2 SQIVND (reference sequence). This CDR3 has 13 amino acids. Deletions cut 6 bases from V and 5 bases from J, with 11 bases between. The CDR3 reads CASRNKPDQPQHF. The CDR3, as DNA: TGTGCCAGTAGGAATAAGCCGGATCAGCCCCAGCATTTT.

The chain employs TRBV28 and TRBJ2-5; D ambiguous. This CDR3 contains 12 residues. CDR1 and CDR2 from the germline V gene are MDHEN and SYDVKM. V dropped 8 bases and J dropped 2 bases, with 9 bases sitting between them. CDR3 sequence (DNA): TGTGCCAGCCAGCAACAGCAAGAGACCCAGTACTTC. Residues: CASQQQQETQYF.

This chain connects TRBV6-5 to TRBJ1-1, with D unclear. The V gene's germline CDR1 is MNHEY and CDR2 SVGAGI. The germline V and J ends were trimmed by 0 bases and 11 bases, with 13 bases remaining between them. The CDR3 runs 13 residues. The CDR3, as DNA: TGTGCCAGCAGTTACTCTTCGTCCGATGAGGCTTTCTTT. Residues: CASSYSSSDEAFF.

V usage is TRBV6-6 and J usage is TRBJ2-1; 8 nucleotides agree with TRBD2. V trimming: 6 bases; J trimming: 3 bases; junction bases outside the gene matches: 4. The CDR3 runs 14 residues. Germline CDR1 reads MNHNY; CDR2 reads SVGAGI (reference sequence). The CDR3 loop reads CASRLLADYNEQFF. The CDR3 DNA sequence: TGTGCCAGCAGACTACTAGCGGACTACAATGAGCAGTTCTTC.

The rearrangement joins TRBV7-9 to TRBJ2-1, with 14 positions matching TRBD2. Per the germline V gene, CDR1 is SEHNR and CDR2 is FQNEAQ (reference sequence). The V segment lost 5 bases and the J segment 7 bases; nucleotides outside the gene matches: 10. This CDR3 contains 17 residues. The CDR3 nucleotides are TGTGCCAGCAGCGAGACTAGCGGGAGGGCCGCGATGAATGAGCAGTTCTTC. It is translated as CASSETSGRAAMNEQFF.

This clone was counted a single time. The chain couples TRBV6-5 to TRBJ1-3; D not resolved. The CDR3 has 15 amino acids. Germline values: CDR1 MNHEY, CDR2 SVGAGI. Between the trimmed V and J ends, which lost 2 bases and 0 bases, there was a span of 8 bases. CDR3 sequence (DNA): TGTGCCAGCAGTTACGGAGGATTCTCTGGAAACACCATATATTTT. Translated: CASSYGGFSGNTIYF.

The J gene is TRBJ1-3, the V gene TRBV7-8; 8 nucleotides agree with TRBD1. Germline lookup yields CDR1 SGHVS and CDR2 FQNEAQ. The CDR3 has 18 amino acids. Trimming cost V 2 bases and J 4 bases; bases outside gene matches: 13. The CDR3 sequence: CASSLRPAPTGAGNTIYF. The CDR3 DNA is TGTGCCAGCAGCTTACGGCCAGCACCGACAGGGGCGGGAAACACCATATATTTT. Complete variable domain (other parts from reference TRBV7-8 and TRBJ1-3): GAGVSQSPRYKVAKRGQDVALRCDPISGHVSLFWYQQALGQGPEFLTYFQNEAQLDKSGLPSDRFFAERPEGSVSTLKIQRTQQEDSAVYLCASSLRPAPTGAGNTIYFGEGSWLTVV.

V gene TRBV11-3 combines with J gene TRBJ2-5; D ambiguous. V was cut by 3 bases and J by 1 base, with 6 bases left in between. The CDR3 loop spans 13 amino acids. CDR1 is SGHNT and CDR2 is YENEEA in the germline V gene. The CDR3 region is CASSFRPQETQYF. As DNA, the CDR3 is TGTGCCAGCAGCTTCCGTCCCCAAGAGACCCAGTACTTC.

Judged by abundance, this clone is medium-sized. V and J are TRBV13 and TRBJ1-2, with a weak D call TRBD1 (6 bases). Trimming left V 2 bases short and J 7 bases short, with 14 bases between. Germline CDR1 PRHDT, CDR2 FYEKMQ (reference sequence). The CDR3 has 14 residues. The CDR3 nucleotides are TGTGCCAGCAGCTTAAGGAACAGGGCTGGTGGCTACACCTTC. Its protein product is CASSLRNRAGGYTF.

The V gene is TRBV5-4, the J gene TRBJ1-1; TRBD1 is a possible D gene (5 bases). Germline assignment: CDR1 SGHNT and CDR2 YYREEE (reference sequence). Trimming took off 0 bases at V and 3 bases at J, with 9 bases between the two ends. The CDR3 spans 14 residues. In DNA form, the CDR3 reads TGTGCCAGCAGCTTGGCAGGGTTGGACACTGAAGCTTTCTTT. This codes for CASSLAGLDTEAFF.

The sample holds one count of this clone. V gene TRBV5-4 combines with J gene TRBJ2-7; D unresolved. The ends were cut back, 4 bases at V and 2 bases at J, with 13 bases in the middle. Germline CDR1 and CDR2: SGHNT and YYREEE (reference sequence). The CDR3 runs 14 residues. The CDR3 region is CASSQAGNTYEQYF. Written as DNA, the CDR3 is TGTGCCAGCAGCCAGGCAGGAAATACCTACGAGCAGTACTTC.

A few counts support this clone. CDR3 in DNA: TGTGCCACCAGTGATTCTCGGACACGCCGGTACGAGCAGTACTTC. Amino acids: CATSDSRTRRYEQYF. This chain joins TRBV24-1 and TRBJ2-7, with D possibly being TRBD1 (5 bases). Trimming stripped 2 bases from V and 4 bases from J, with 14 bases between. From germline, CDR1 is KGHDR and CDR2 SFDVKD. The CDR3 runs to 15 residues.

J is TRBJ2-7 and V is TRBV7-3; perhaps TRBD2 as D (5 bases). The CDR3 sequence is 15 residues long. The germline gives CDR1 SGHTA, CDR2 FQGTGA. With 3 bases removed from V and 0 bases from J, the gap between germline ends came to 12 bases. CDR3 loop: CASSFGPRGSYEQYF. For the CDR3, the DNA is TGTGCCAGCAGCTTTGGGCCCCGGGGCTCCTACGAGCAGTACTTC.

The chain couples TRBV28 to TRBJ2-7; TRBD1 aligns across 7 bases. Unmatched junction bases numbered 7, after V lost 8 bases and J lost 3 bases. The V gene's germline CDR1 is MDHEN and CDR2 SYDVKM. The CDR3 runs 13 residues. The CDR3 protein is CASYRGSIYEQYF. The CDR3 DNA sequence: TGTGCCAGCTACAGGGGAAGCATCTACGAGCAGTACTTC.

This clone was detected a few times. The V gene is TRBV19, the J gene TRBJ2-7; a weak D match, TRBD2 (5 bases). V was trimmed by 5 bases and J by 0 bases, leaving 11 bases between them. Germline loops: CDR1 LNHDA, CDR2 SQIVND (reference sequence). The CDR3 runs to 14 residues. The CDR3: CASSPRGSSYEQYF. CDR3 in DNA: TGTGCCAGTAGTCCACGTGGGAGCTCCTACGAGCAGTACTTC.

The V call is TRBV19, the J call TRBJ2-3; 8 bases line up with TRBD1. Germline CDR1 LNHDA, CDR2 SQIVND (reference sequence). The junction had 11 bases not matched to a gene; V was cut back by 5 bases and J by 4 bases. The CDR3 has 16 amino acids. DNA for the CDR3: TGTGCCAGTAGTGGAGGGAGGACAGGGCGGGCAGATACGCAGTATTTT. Translating gives CASSGGRTGRADTQYF.

This clone occurred once. The CDR3 region has the DNA TGTGCCAGCAGCTTAGGTTCCCTCTCCTACGAGCAGTACTTC. Its protein is CASSLGSLSYEQYF. The chain joins TRBV7-2 to TRBJ2-7; D not resolved. The CDR3 has 14 amino acids. Looked up from germline, CDR1 is SGHTA and CDR2 is FQGNSA. Trimming removed 1 base from V and 0 bases from J, with 7 bases in between.

V and J are TRBV6-6 and TRBJ1-2, with 7 bases aligning to TRBD1. This CDR3 contains 12 residues. Germline-derived CDR1 and CDR2 are MNHNY and SVGAGI (reference sequence). J lost 3 bases, V lost 5 bases, and 0 bases had no gene match. CDR3: CASSTGDYGYTF. CDR3 coding DNA: TGTGCCAGCAGTACAGGGGACTATGGCTACACCTTC.

The sample holds a few counts of this clone. J is TRBJ1-1 and V is TRBV27, with 9 bases that match TRBD1. Trimming removed 4 bases from V and 3 bases from J; junction bases left unmatched: 0. The V gene's germline CDR1 is MNHEY and CDR2 SMNVEV (reference sequence). The length of the CDR3 is 13 residues. The chain's CDR3 is CASSWTGDTEAFF. DNA for the CDR3: TGTGCCAGCAGTTGGACAGGGGACACTGAAGCTTTCTTT.

This chain connects TRBV3-1 (or the pseudogene TRBV3-2) to TRBJ2-3, with D tentatively TRBD2 (5 bases). The CDR3 runs 16 residues. Per the germline V gene, CDR1 is LGHDT and CDR2 is YNNKEL (reference sequence). V was cut by 1 base and J by 2 bases, with 13 bases left in between. The CDR3 protein is CASSQGIARTTDTQYF. CDR3 nucleotides: TGTGCCAGCAGCCAAGGCATAGCGAGGACCACAGATACGCAGTATTTT.

V and J are TRBV28 and TRBJ2-1; TRBD1 might be the D (5 bases). V was trimmed by 6 bases and J by 3 bases, leaving 12 bases between them. Germline V gives CDR1 MDHEN, CDR2 SYDVKM. The CDR3 extends over 14 amino acids. CDR3 in DNA: TGTGCCAGCAGAGAGGACACTCTCTACAATGAGCAGTTCTTC. Its translation is CASREDTLYNEQFF.